This T cell receptor (beta chain) appears in the sequencing data of a study of cytomegalovirus exposure and HLA in healthy donors. Study-wide results and limits: Association of a missense DCLRE1C variant with TCR beta V- and J-gene trimming was reported in a later analysis.

Germline CDR1 reads SGHTA; CDR2 reads FQGNSA. This CDR3 has 19 residues. V lost 5 bases and J lost 1; bases outside the gene matches: 10. This clone was detected only a few times. The antigen is not known. Everyone who donated was a healthy bone marrow donor. 13 Jbeta primers and 60 Vbeta primers were used for the PCR. TCRdb keeps only in-frame clones here, not all; method: immunoSEQ multiplex PCR. Of some 120,000 clones in the sample, more than 70% were seen once. The sequence derives from a woman aged 45-65 years in good health and CMV-seropositive. Sequencing used PBMCs. The V and J genes are TRBV7-2 and TRBJ2-2, with 13 bases lining up with TRBD2. This chain's CDR3 is CASSRSGTSGNLNTGELFF. The CDR3 nucleotides read TGTGCCAGCAGCCGATCCGGGACTAGCGGGAATTTGAACACCGGGGAGCTGTTTTTT.